This TCR beta chain was sequenced for a study of shared clonotypes between healthy human individuals. Whole-study results and caveats: In general, naive subsets displayed greater estimated richness than memory subsets did.

Details on this clone: Antigen unknown.

Looked up from germline, CDR1 is SGHAT and CDR2 is FQNNGV. Trimming pared 6 bases from V and 3 bases from J, leaving 14 bases between. CDR3 length equals 14 residues. At deep level, the assay was performed. Per the original data handling: ImmunoSEQ junction-only sequences lacked quality scores, so their filtering differed. Profiled with immunoSEQ multiplex PCR; TCRdb holds only in-frame clones, not every one. For V, J and clone size, that table is used; D and trimming come from the DNA. The repertoire holds fewer than 400,000 clones, with about 74% as singletons. The sample comprised memory CD4+ T cells sorted from blood. Subset described: CD45RA-negative fraction. The chain carries TRBV11-2 and TRBJ1-2; no clear D gene. The sequence was obtained from a man aged 25-45 years in good health. Here the CDR3 reads CASRPTLADYGYTF. CDR3 DNA sequence: TGTGCCAGCAGGCCAACACTGGCAGACTATGGCTACACCTTC. Using reference TRBV11-2 and TRBJ1-2 for the parts outside the CDR3, the full variable domain is EAGVAQSPRYKIIEKRQSVAFWCNPISGHATLYWYQQILGQGPKLLIQFQNNGVVDDSQLPKDRFSAERLKGVDSTLKIQPAKLEDSAVYLCASRPTLADYGYTFGSGTRLTVV.